The 7 T cell receptor beta chains presented below share a single source sample, sequenced in a study of blood T cell repertoires in COVID-19. Here immunoSEQ multiplex PCR was the method, and the copy in TCRdb shows in-frame clones only, minus some. The table includes a few hundred thousand clones, roughly 86% detected once. The sample taken for sequencing was PBMCs or T cells enriched from blood (not recorded which). All receptors derive from a man aged 40-55 years in a cohort exposed to, infected with or recovered from COVID-19 (not recorded which).

This chain uses TRBV3-1 (or the pseudogene TRBV3-2) with TRBJ2-1, with D maybe TRBD1 (7 bases). Germline V gene lookup returns CDR1 LGHDT and CDR2 YNNKEL (reference sequence). CDR3 length equals 16 residues. Trimming stripped 0 bases from V and 7 bases from J, with 16 bases between. The CDR3: CASSQDRGRGRNEQFF. The CDR3, as DNA: TGTGCCAGCAGCCAAGATCGCGGCAGGGGGAGGAATGAGCAGTTCTTC.

J is TRBJ2-2 and V is TRBV13; D is uncertain. This CDR3 is 12 amino acids long. Germline values: CDR1 PRHDT, CDR2 FYEKMQ (reference sequence). V was trimmed by 3 bases and J by 8 bases, leaving 7 bases between them. CDR3: CASSLGQGELFF. The CDR3, as DNA: TGTGCCAGCAGCTTGGGCCAAGGGGAGCTGTTTTTT.

V is TRBV4-2 and J is TRBJ2-1; 9 bases map to TRBD1. The V gene's germline CDR1 is LGHNA and CDR2 YNFKEQ. The V segment lost 4 bases and the J segment 2 bases; nucleotides outside the gene matches: 3. The CDR3 has 15 amino acids. The CDR3, as DNA: TGTGCCAGCAGCCCTGGACAGGGGCCCTACAATGAGCAGTTCTTC. This translates into CASSPGQGPYNEQFF.

Here the CDR3 DNA reads TGCGCCAGCAGCCCCTCTAGCGGGAGGGACTCTGAGCAGTTCTTC. It specifies CASSPSSGRDSEQFF. The rearrangement uses TRBV5-1 and TRBJ2-1; the match to TRBD2 covers 12 bases. Germline CDR1 is SGHRS and CDR2 is YFSETQ. This CDR3 region has 15 residues. The V and J ends lost 4 bases and 9 bases, in that order; junction bases with no gene match: 8.

The chain carries TRBV10-1 and TRBJ1-5, with D unresolved. Looked up from germline, CDR1 is WNHNN and CDR2 is SYGVQD (reference sequence). This CDR3 is 14 amino acids long. V shed 0 bases and J shed 6 bases, with 9 bases lying between them. The CDR3 is CASSESGVGQPQHF. In DNA form, the CDR3 reads TGCGCCAGCAGTGAGTCAGGAGTCGGTCAGCCCCAGCATTTT.

This rearrangement joins TRBV7-8 to TRBJ2-7; 10 nucleotides agree with TRBD2. J lost 0 bases, V lost 6 bases, and 5 bases had no gene match. CDR3 size: 15 residues. The germline CDR1 and CDR2 sequences are SGHVS and FQNEAQ. The CDR3 reads CASRLRTSGSYEQYF. Here the CDR3 DNA reads TGTGCCAGCAGACTCCGGACTAGCGGCTCCTACGAGCAGTACTTC.

The V and J genes are TRBV3-1 (or the pseudogene TRBV3-2) and TRBJ1-4; 8 bases fit TRBD1. Losses at the gene ends were 3 bases for V and 7 bases for J; bases not matched to a gene: 4. From germline, CDR1 is LGHDT and CDR2 YNNKEL (reference sequence). The CDR3 runs 14 residues. CDR3 bases: TGTGCCAGCAGCCAGAACAGGGGGAGTGAAAAACTGTTTTTT. This encodes CASSQNRGSEKLFF.